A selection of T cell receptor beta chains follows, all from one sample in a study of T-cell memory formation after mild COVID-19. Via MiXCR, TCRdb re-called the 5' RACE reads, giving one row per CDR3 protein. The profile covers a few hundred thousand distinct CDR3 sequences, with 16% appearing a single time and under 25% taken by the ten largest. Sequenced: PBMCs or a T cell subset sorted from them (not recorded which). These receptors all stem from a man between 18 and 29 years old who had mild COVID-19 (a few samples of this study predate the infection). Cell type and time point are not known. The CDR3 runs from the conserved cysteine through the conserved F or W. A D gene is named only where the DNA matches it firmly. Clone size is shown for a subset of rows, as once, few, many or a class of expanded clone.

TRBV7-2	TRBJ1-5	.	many	TGTGCCAGCAGCTTATACGGAAATCAGCCCCAGCATTTT	CASSLYGNQPQHF
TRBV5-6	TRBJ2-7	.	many	TGTGCCAGCAGCGGGACTTCCTACGAGCAGTACTTC	CASSGTSYEQYF
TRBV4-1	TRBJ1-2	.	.	TGCGCCAGCAGCCAAGTTAAGGTTGACCTTAGCTATGGCTACACCTTC	CASSQVKVDLSYGYTF
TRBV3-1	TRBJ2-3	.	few	TGTGCCAGCATGAAGGGCGGAGCAGATACGCAGTATTTT	CASMKGGADTQYF
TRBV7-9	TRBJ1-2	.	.	TGTGCCAGCAGCTTAGGTTCAGGGGCATATGGCTACACCTTC	CASSLGSGAYGYTF
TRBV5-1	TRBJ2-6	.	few	TGCGCCAGCAGGGCGTGGGGGGCCAACGTCCTGACTTTC	CASRAWGANVLTF
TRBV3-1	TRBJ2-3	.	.	TGTGCCAGCAGCCAAGGGGGCGGACTTCCCCAGGATACGCAGTATTTT	CASSQGGGLPQDTQYF
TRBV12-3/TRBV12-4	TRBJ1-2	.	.	TGTGCCAGCAGTTTTATTTGGGGGCGACCCGTCTATGGCTACACCTTC	CASSFIWGRPVYGYTF
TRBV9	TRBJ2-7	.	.	TGTGCCAGCAGCGTAGGGCAGATCCCCTACGAGCAGTACTTC	CASSVGQIPYEQYF
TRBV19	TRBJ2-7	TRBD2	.	TGTGCCAGTAGTATAGAGTGGACTAGCGGCTCCTACGAGCAGTACTTC	CASSIEWTSGSYEQYF
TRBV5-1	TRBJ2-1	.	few	TGCGCCAGCTACCCTCGAGGAGGCAATGAGCAGTTCTTC	CASYPRGGNEQFF
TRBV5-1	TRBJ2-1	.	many	TGCGCCAGCAGCTCCACCGTGGGGGGATACAATGAGCAGTTCTTC	CASSSTVGGYNEQFF
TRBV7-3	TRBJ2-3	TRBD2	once	TGTGCCAGCAGCCCCCTCGGGACTAGTAGGTATACGCAGTATTTT	CASSPLGTSRYTQYF